The present entry profiles one T cell receptor (beta chain) with its context. These data come from a study of T cells after yellow fever vaccination. TCRdb re-derived calls from the 5' RACE reads in MiXCR, one entry per CDR3 protein. Among 510,000 or so distinct CDR3 sequences listed, 19% were seen once. The germline CDR1 and CDR2 sequences are SGHTA and FQGNSA. Trimming took 1 base from V and 3 from J, leaving 14 bases between them. The CDR3 loop spans 16 amino acids. The origin of this receptor is a man aged 25 to 40 who received the YFV17D yellow fever vaccine. This sample comprised PBMCs, obtained 15 days after the yellow fever booster vaccination. The chain recombines TRBV7-2 with TRBJ2-3, with no clear D. The CDR3 sequence: CASSLVAGWSTDTQYF. The DNA of the CDR3 is TGTGCCAGCAGCTTAGTGGCAGGTTGGTCAACAGATACGCAGTATTTT.